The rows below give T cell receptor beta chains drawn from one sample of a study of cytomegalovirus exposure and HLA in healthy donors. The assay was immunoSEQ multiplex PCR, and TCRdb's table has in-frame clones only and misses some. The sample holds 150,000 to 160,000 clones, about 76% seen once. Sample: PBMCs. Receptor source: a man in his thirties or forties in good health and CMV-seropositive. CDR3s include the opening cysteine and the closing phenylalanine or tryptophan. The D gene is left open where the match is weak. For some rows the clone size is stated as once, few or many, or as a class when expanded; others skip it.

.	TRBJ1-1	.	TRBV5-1	TGCGCCAGCAGCGGGGACACGGGCGGTCGTACTGAAGCTTTCTTT	CASSGDTGGRTEAFF
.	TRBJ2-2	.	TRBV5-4	TGTGCCAGCAGCTCACTCGGCAGGGACACCGGGGAGCTGTTTTTT	CASSSLGRDTGELFF
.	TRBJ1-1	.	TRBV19	TGTGCCAGTAGTATAGCGGGGGGGGCCAACACTGAAGCTTTCTTT	CASSIAGGANTEAFF
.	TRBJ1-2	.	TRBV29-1	TGCAGCGTGCCCGGGGGACTTTCTAACTATGGCTACACCTTC	CSVPGGLSNYGYTF
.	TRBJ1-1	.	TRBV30	TGTGCCTGGAGTGTAGTGAGCGGCACTGAAGCTTTCTTT	CAWSVVSGTEAFF
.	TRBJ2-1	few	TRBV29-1	TGCAGCGTTGAAAGGACTCGCCAGAGCTCCTACAATGAGCAGTTCTTC	CSVERTRQSSYNEQFF
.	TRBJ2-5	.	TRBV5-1	TGCGCCAGCAGCTTTTCCAGGGAAGAGACCCAGTACTTC	CASSFSREETQYF
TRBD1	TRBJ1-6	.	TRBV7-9	TGTGCCAGCAGCTGGAACAGGGGTGATTCACCCCTCCACTTT	CASSWNRGDSPLHF
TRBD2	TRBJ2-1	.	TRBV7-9	TGTGCCAGCAGCGGACTAGTAAACAATGAGCAGTTCTTC	CASSGLVNNEQFF
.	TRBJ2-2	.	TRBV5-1	TGCGCCAGCAGCCCTCGGACAGGAGGGGCCGGGGAGCTGTTTTTT	CASSPRTGGAGELFF
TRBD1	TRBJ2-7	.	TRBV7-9	TGTTCCAGCAGCTTTATGGGACAGGGCCTGTGGGAGCAGTACTTC	CSSSFMGQGLWEQYF
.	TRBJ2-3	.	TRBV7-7	TGTGCTAGCAGGGCGGTGGGCACAGATACGCAGTATTTT	CASRAVGTDTQYF
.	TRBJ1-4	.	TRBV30	TGTGCCTGGACCGCCGGACTGGTTAATGAAAAACTGTTTTTT	CAWTAGLVNEKLFF
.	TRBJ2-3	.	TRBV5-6	TGTGCCAGCAGCTGGCGGGATACGCAGTATTTT	CASSWRDTQYF
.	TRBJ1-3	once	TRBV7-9	TGTGCCAGCAGCCGCGGGTCAACCGCCATATATTTT	CASSRGSTAIYF
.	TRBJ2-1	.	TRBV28	TGTGCCAGCAGTTTTCGACTCCAGTACAATGAGCAGTTCTTC	CASSFRLQYNEQFF
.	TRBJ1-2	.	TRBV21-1	TGTGCCAGCAGGGAGAGGGGGGGGTTCTATGGCTACACCTTC	CASRERGGFYGYTF
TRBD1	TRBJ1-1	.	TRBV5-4	TGTGCCAGCAGCTTGGACAGGGGAGAGCGGGCTTTCTTT	CASSLDRGERAFF
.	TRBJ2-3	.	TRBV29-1	TGCAGCGTTGGCGGGGCAGGAGATACGCAGTATTTT	CSVGGAGDTQYF
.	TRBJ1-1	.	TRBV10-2	TGCGCCAGCAGTGACCCCTCCCTGAACACTGAAGCTTTCTTT	CASSDPSLNTEAFF
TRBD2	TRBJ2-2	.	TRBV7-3	TGTGCCAGCAGCTTCCTAGCGGGGGGGTTAGTAACCGGGGAGCTGTTTTTT	CASSFLAGGLVTGELFF
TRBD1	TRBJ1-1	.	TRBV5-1	TGCGCCAGCAGCTTGGGGACAGGGGAGAGGGACACTGAAGCTTTCTTT	CASSLGTGERDTEAFF
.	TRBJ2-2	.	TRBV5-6	TGTGCCAGCAGCTTGAGTATACAGTCGGTGGAGCTGTTTTTT	CASSLSIQSVELFF
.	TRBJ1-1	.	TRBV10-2	TGCGCCAGCAGGGACAGCATGAACACTGAAGCTTTCTTT	CASRDSMNTEAFF
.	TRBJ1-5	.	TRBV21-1	TGTGCCAGCAGCGTACGACCTACAGGGGACGATAGCAATCAGCCCCAGCATTTT	CASSVRPTGDDSNQPQHF
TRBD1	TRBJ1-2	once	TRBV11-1	TGTGCCAGCAGCTTCGGACAGGGTAGAGCTAACTATGGCTACACCTTC	CASSFGQGRANYGYTF
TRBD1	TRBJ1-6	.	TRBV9	TGTGCCAGCAGCTCACTATCCGGGACAGCCGCATCCCTCCACTTT	CASSSLSGTAASLHF
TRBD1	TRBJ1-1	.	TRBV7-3	TGTGCCAGCAGCCCTTTACAGGGGTCTGAAGCTTTCTTT	CASSPLQGSEAFF
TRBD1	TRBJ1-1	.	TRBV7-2	TGTGCCAGCAGCCCTGGACAGGGGCTGTTTTTCACTGAAGCTTTCTTT	CASSPGQGLFFTEAFF
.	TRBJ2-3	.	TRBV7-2	TGTGCCAGCAGCTCCTACTTAAACACAGATACGCAGTATTTT	CASSSYLNTDTQYF
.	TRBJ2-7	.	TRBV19	TGTGCCAGTAGCTCCGGGAGCTCCTACGAGCAGTACTTC	CASSSGSSYEQYF